This T cell receptor (beta chain) was identified during a study of cytomegalovirus exposure and HLA in healthy donors. About the study: Membership in the Caucasian-associated ancestry cluster was found for around 81% of a few hundred genotyped donors. Findings and caveats of the study: The authors listed 150 to 200 TCR beta chains as cytomegalovirus-associated. In a later analysis, compared with equally common non-associated chains, HLA-associated beta chains were more expanded.

The CDR3 is 15 residues long. The germline V gene has CDR1 SGHRS and CDR2 YFSETQ. Between the trimmed V and J ends, which lost 4 bases and 0 bases, there was a span of 8 bases. As for this clone: Its antigen remains unidentified.

PCR involved 60 Vbeta and 13 Jbeta primers. As originally analysed: An analysis performed later counted 75 million to 80 million unique TCR beta chains (approximately 10 million of them shared). Using immunoSEQ multiplex PCR, the repertoire was profiled, and TCRdb retains in-frame clones only, with some absent. V, J and clone size are taken as reported in that table, and D and trimming were inferred from the DNA itself. The sample consists of 95,000 to 150,000 clones, approximately 72% of them appearing once. The sequenced sample consisted of PBMCs. This TCR was recovered from a man younger than 35 in good health and CMV-seronegative. This rearrangement joins TRBV5-1 to TRBJ2-6; D not certain. The CDR3 reads CASSPVRSGANVLTF. CDR3 DNA: TGCGCCAGCAGCCCGGTGCGCTCTGGGGCCAACGTCCTGACTTTC.